The T cell receptor beta chain described here comes from a study of radiotherapy plus CTLA-4 blockade in lung cancer. Study-wide context: Objective responses arose in approximately 17% of patients, and approximately 28% experienced disease control. Study-wide points: The authors reported that early blood T cell clone dynamics, with interferon-beta, best predicted response. Expansion in blood of tumor-derived TCR clones was seen after radiotherapy plus ipilimumab.

Chemo-refractory metastatic non-small-cell lung cancer patients received focal radiation with ipilimumab CTLA-4 blockade. This CDR3 has 13 residues. The germline CDR1 and CDR2 sequences are SNHLY and FYNNEI. V lost 8 bases to trimming and J lost 5 bases, with 16 bases between them. Concerning this clone itself: Its antigen is not known.

Clones were sequenced by immunoSEQ multiplex PCR, and TCRdb holds only the in-frame ones, with some missing. This table has approximately 69,000 clones, around 80% appearing once. This clonotype was obtained from a human donor with non-small cell lung cancer who had a complete response to radiotherapy plus ipilimumab. J is TRBJ2-7 and V is TRBV2; no firm D call. Sequenced here: peripheral blood, sampled from a patient treated with radiotherapy plus ipilimumab. CDR3 amino acids: CASADTFRDEQYV. The CDR3 region has the DNA TGTGCCAGCGCAGACACATTTCGGGACGAGCAGTACGTC.